This T cell receptor beta chain was captured in a study of naive and memory T cell subsets. The germline CDR1 and CDR2 sequences are LNHDA and SQIVND (reference sequence). This CDR3 is 15 amino acids long. The V segment lost 9 bases and the J segment 1 base; nucleotides outside the gene matches: 9. Two oligonucleotides, mixed equimolar, formed the beta constant-region primer covering TRBC1 and TRBC2. The ligated cDNA underwent four PCR rounds using SP2 and nested alpha and beta constant-region primers. The cDNA 3' end received a ligated single-stranded oligonucleotide carrying the SP2 primer and a 12-nucleotide UMI. TCRdb re-analysed the UMI-ligation and nested PCR reads in MiXCR, keeping a single row per CDR3 protein. Here the sample spans around 100,000 distinct CDR3 sequences, more than 14% being singletons. Concerning this clonotype: Its antigen is not identified.

General study results and limits: Naive and memory repertoire findings lacked a ground truth for validation. In naive cells, over 95% of TCR sequences were seen only once. Possibly reflecting memory cells re-expressing CD45RA, a few larger clonotypes occurred in naive repertoires, especially CD8.

V and J are TRBV19 and TRBJ2-3, with 8 bases matching TRBD2. Sample: naive CD8+ T cells from blood. This TCR came from a human donor in good health. CDR3 loop: CASGSGLGGTDTQYF. CDR3 sequence (DNA): TGTGCCAGCGGATCGGGACTAGGAGGCACAGATACGCAGTATTTT. Based on the CDR3 plus reference TRBV19 and TRBJ2-3, the full variable domain is DGGITQSPKYLFRKEGQNVTLSCEQNLNHDAMYWYRQDPGQGLRLIYYSQIVNDFQKGDIAEGYSVSREKKESFPLTVTSAQKNPTAFYLCASGSGLGGTDTQYFGPGTRLTVL.